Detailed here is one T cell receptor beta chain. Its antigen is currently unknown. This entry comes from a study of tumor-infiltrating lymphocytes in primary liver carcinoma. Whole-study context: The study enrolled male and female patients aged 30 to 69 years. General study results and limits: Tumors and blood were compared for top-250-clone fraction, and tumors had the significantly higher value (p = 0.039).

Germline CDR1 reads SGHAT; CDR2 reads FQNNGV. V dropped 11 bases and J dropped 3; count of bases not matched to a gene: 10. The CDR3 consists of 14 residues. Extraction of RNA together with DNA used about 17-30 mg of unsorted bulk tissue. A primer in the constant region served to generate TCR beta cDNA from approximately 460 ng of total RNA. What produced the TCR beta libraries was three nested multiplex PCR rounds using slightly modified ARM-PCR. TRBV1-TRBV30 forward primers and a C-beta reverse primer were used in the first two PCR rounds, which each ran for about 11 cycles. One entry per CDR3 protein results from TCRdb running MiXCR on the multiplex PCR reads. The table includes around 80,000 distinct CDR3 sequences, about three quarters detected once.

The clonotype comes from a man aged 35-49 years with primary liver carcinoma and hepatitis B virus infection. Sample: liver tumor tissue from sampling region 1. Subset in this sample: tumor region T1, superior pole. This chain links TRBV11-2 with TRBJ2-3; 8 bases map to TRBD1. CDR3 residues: CACSFNRGTDTQYF. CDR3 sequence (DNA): TGTGCCTGTAGCTTCAACAGGGGGACAGATACGCAGTATTTT.